This T cell receptor beta chain was sequenced in a study of blood T cells in healthy people across ages. The study, taken as a whole, reports: A roughly linear fall in TCR beta diversity per million T cells was seen with increasing age.

At least 5 micrograms of total RNA were extracted per sample. Combining a sample-barcoded 5' primer with a J-beta primer mix, a second PCR ran for roughly 7 to 12 cycles. Each cDNA molecule received a tag from a template-switch adaptor that had 12 random nucleotides. The study obtained at least 2.5 million CDR3-containing paired-end reads from every sample. Using its own MiXCR run on the 5' RACE reads, TCRdb lists one record per CDR3 protein. The repertoire holds about a million distinct CDR3 sequences, with roughly 52% as singletons. The CDR3 length is 24 residues. This clonotype was observed a few times. The antigen remains undetermined.

This rearrangement joins TRBV21-1 to TRBJ2-4; TRBD1 is taken as the D call from the table, unchecked against the DNA. TRBV21-1 is listed as a pseudogene. Source material: blood. This clonotype originated in a man aged 25-45 years in good health. For the CDR3, the DNA is TGTGCCAGCAGCAAAGTAATAATAGCCCGATCCTGGGGATGGGGGCATCTAGCCAAAAACATTCAGTACTTC. This sequence encodes CASSKVIIARSWGWGHLAKNIQYF.